This entry describes one TCR beta chain. The antigen remains unidentified. Through a sample-barcoded 5' primer and a J-beta primer mix, a second PCR was run for roughly 6 to 12 cycles. Each cDNA molecule, via a template-switch adaptor with 12 random nucleotides, was tagged. TCRdb independently ran MiXCR on the 5' RACE reads; one entry per CDR3 protein. The sample records 650,000 to 1,000,000 distinct CDR3 sequences, about 46% being singletons. These data belong to a study of blood T cells in healthy people across ages. Study findings and constraints: Total diversity from one million sequenced T cells was likely underestimated. Donors of long life had a larger count of naive CD4+ cells and greater diversity than aged donors.

The TCR sequence derives from a man older than 75 in good health. The sample comprised blood.

In DNA, the CDR3 is TGTGCCAGCAGTCTCCATGGCGTGACAGTCGATGAGCAGTTCTTC. Protein sequence: CASSLHGVTVDEQFF. V is TRBV12-3 or TRBV12-4 and J is TRBJ2-1; weak D call: TRBD1 (5 bases). The CDR3 is 15 residues long. V was cut by 5 bases and J by 8 bases, with 19 bases left in between.